Listed below are T cell receptor beta chains from one sample, sequenced in a study of cytomegalovirus exposure and HLA in healthy donors. Measured with immunoSEQ multiplex PCR; TCRdb has only the in-frame clones, and not every one. The data hold under 200,000 clones, with 75% to 95% observed a single time. Specimen: PBMCs. These receptors originate from a woman under 30 in good health and CMV-seropositive. The CDR3 runs from the conserved cysteine through the conserved F or W. A D gene is named only where the DNA matches it firmly. Clone size is shown for a subset of rows, as once, few, many or a class of expanded clone.

J: TRBJ2-5
V: TRBV7-9
D: TRBD2
size: NA
CDR3: CASSFGLAGVETQYF
DNA: TGTGCCAGCAGCTTCGGACTAGCGGGAGTGGAGACCCAGTACTTC

J: TRBJ1-6
V: TRBV7-2
D: NA
size: once
CDR3: CASSLGRQISPLHF
DNA: TGTGCCAGCAGCCTAGGGAGACAGATATCACCCCTCCACTTT

J: TRBJ2-1
V: TRBV18
D: TRBD1
size: NA
CDR3: CASSPPRDRVNEQFF
DNA: TGTGCCAGCTCACCACCGCGGGACAGGGTAAATGAGCAGTTCTTC

J: TRBJ2-3
V: TRBV28
D: NA
size: NA
CDR3: CASSLGPWSITDTQYF
DNA: TGTGCCAGCAGTTTAGGTCCGTGGAGTATCACAGATACGCAGTATTTT

J: TRBJ2-2
V: TRBV9
D: NA
size: NA
CDR3: CASSVFGSGGNTGELFF
DNA: TGTGCCAGCAGCGTATTTGGAAGCGGAGGGAACACCGGGGAGCTGTTTTTT

J: TRBJ1-1
V: TRBV30
D: TRBD1
size: NA
CDR3: CAWRRQGSGTEAFF
DNA: TGTGCCTGGAGGCGACAGGGGTCGGGCACTGAAGCTTTCTTT

J: TRBJ2-7
V: TRBV6-1
D: TRBD1
size: NA
CDR3: CASSASDRSYEQYF
DNA: TGTGCCAGCAGTGCGTCGGACAGGTCCTACGAGCAGTACTTC

J: TRBJ2-5
V: TRBV4-1
D: NA
size: NA
CDR3: CASSLTGLQETQYF
DNA: TGCGCCAGCAGCCTTACAGGGCTCCAAGAGACCCAGTACTTC

J: TRBJ1-3
V: TRBV6-5
D: TRBD1
size: NA
CDR3: CASTDRVSGNTIYF
DNA: TGTGCCAGCACCGACAGGGTCTCTGGAAACACCATATATTTT

J: TRBJ2-2
V: TRBV2
D: NA
size: once
CDR3: CASSDQGLPGELFF
DNA: TGTGCCAGCAGTGATCAGGGGTTACCCGGGGAGCTGTTTTTT

J: TRBJ1-2
V: TRBV7-3
D: NA
size: NA
CDR3: CASSLTVRWQAKTNYGYTF
DNA: TGTGCCAGCAGCTTAACGGTCAGGTGGCAGGCCAAAACTAACTATGGCTACACCTTC

J: TRBJ2-7
V: TRBV6-5
D: TRBD2
size: NA
CDR3: CASIGISGSVYEQYF
DNA: TGTGCCAGCATCGGCATTAGCGGGAGTGTTTACGAGCAGTACTTC

J: TRBJ2-7
V: TRBV27
D: NA
size: NA
CDR3: CASKTTGTTYEQYF
DNA: TGTGCCAGCAAGACTACCGGGACAACCTACGAGCAGTACTTC

J: TRBJ1-2
V: TRBV2
D: NA
size: few
CDR3: CAPRERYGYTF
DNA: TGTGCCCCTCGGGAGAGGTATGGCTACACCTTC

J: TRBJ1-5
V: TRBV10-3
D: NA
size: NA
CDR3: CAIKEGGNQPQHF
DNA: TGTGCCATTAAGGAGGGGGGGAATCAGCCCCAGCATTTT

J: TRBJ1-1
V: TRBV4-2
D: NA
size: NA
CDR3: CASSQDPGDLNTEAFF
DNA: TGTGCCAGCAGCCAAGATCCAGGGGACCTGAACACTGAAGCTTTCTTT

J: TRBJ2-1
V: TRBV4-3
D: TRBD2
size: NA
CDR3: CASSQGLPGLEIF
DNA: TGCGCCAGCAGCCAAGGGCTACCGGGACTAGAAATCTTC

J: TRBJ2-6
V: TRBV4-1
D: TRBD1
size: NA
CDR3: CASSQGDRTAGANVLTF
DNA: TGCGCCAGCAGCCAAGGGGACAGAACAGCTGGGGCCAACGTCCTGACTTTC

J: TRBJ2-1
V: TRBV9
D: NA
size: NA
CDR3: CASSVSSLLYNEQFF
DNA: TGTGCCAGCAGCGTCTCCTCCCTCCTATACAATGAGCAGTTCTTC

J: TRBJ2-7
V: TRBV30
D: TRBD1
size: NA
CDR3: CAWSQLPGSPTGEQYF
DNA: TGTGCCTGGAGTCAACTGCCCGGGTCCCCGACAGGGGAGCAGTACTTC